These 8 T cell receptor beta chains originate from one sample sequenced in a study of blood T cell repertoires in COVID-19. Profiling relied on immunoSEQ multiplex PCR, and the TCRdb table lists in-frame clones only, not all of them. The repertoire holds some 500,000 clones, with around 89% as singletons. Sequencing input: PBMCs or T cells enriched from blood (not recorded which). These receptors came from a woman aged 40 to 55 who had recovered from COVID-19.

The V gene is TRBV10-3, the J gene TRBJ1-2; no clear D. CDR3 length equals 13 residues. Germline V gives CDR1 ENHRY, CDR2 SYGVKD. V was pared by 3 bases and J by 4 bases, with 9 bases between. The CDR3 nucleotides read TGTGCCATCAGTGATGTGGGCGCCTATGGCTACACCTTC. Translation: CAISDVGAYGYTF.

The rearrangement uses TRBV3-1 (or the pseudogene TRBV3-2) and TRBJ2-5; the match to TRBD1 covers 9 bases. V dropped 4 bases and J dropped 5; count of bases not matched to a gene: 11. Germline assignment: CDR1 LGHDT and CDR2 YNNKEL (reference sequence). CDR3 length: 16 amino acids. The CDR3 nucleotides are TGTGCCAGCAGCCCTGCCGGACAGGGGCAGCGGGAGACCCAGTACTTC. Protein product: CASSPAGQGQRETQYF.

CDR3 region: CASSPWGQFYEQYF. CDR3 bases: TGTGCCAGCAGCCCTTGGGGACAGTTTTACGAGCAGTACTTC. The gene calls are TRBV11-2 and TRBJ2-7; 7 bases agree with TRBD1. V lost 5 bases to trimming and J lost 4 bases; unmatched junction nucleotides: 8. CDR3 length: 14 amino acids. CDR1 is SGHAT and CDR2 is FQNNGV in the germline V gene.

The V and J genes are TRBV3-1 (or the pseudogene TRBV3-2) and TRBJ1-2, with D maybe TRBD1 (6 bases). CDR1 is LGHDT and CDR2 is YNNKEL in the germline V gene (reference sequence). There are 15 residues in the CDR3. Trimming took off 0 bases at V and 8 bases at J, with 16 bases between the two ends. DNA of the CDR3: TGTGCCAGCAGCCAAGAAGGCCAGGGGCTTCGAGGCTACACCTTC. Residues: CASSQEGQGLRGYTF.

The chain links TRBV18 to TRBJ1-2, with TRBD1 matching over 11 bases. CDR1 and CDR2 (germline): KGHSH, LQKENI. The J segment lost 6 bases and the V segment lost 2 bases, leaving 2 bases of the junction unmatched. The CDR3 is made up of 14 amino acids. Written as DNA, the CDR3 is TGTGCCAGCTCACCAATGGGACAGGGGGATGGCTACACCTTC. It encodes CASSPMGQGDGYTF.

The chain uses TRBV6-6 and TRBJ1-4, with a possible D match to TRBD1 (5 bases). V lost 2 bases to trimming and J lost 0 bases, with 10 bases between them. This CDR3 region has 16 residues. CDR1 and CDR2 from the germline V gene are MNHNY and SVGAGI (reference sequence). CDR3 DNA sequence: TGTGCCAGCAGTTACGTCAGGGTGTCAACTAATGAAAAACTGTTTTTT. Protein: CASSYVRVSTNEKLFF.

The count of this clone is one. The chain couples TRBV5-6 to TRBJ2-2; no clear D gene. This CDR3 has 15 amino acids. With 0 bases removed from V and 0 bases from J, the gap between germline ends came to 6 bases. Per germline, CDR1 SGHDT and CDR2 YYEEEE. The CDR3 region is CASSLARSNTGELFF. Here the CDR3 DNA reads TGTGCCAGCAGCTTGGCCAGGTCGAACACCGGGGAGCTGTTTTTT. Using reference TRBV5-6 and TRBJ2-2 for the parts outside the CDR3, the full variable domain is DAGVTQSPTHLIKTRGQQVTLRCSPKSGHDTVSWYQQALGQGPQFIFQYYEEEERQRGNFPDRFSGHQFPNYSSELNVNALLLGDSALYLCASSLARSNTGELFFGEGSRLTVL.

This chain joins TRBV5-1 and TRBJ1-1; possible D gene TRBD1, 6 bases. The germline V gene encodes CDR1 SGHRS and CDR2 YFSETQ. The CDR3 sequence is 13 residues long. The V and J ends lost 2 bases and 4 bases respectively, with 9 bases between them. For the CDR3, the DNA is TGCGCCAGCAGCTTAGGACAGACCACTGAAGCTTTCTTT. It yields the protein CASSLGQTTEAFF.